One sample yielded the 9 T cell receptor beta chains listed below, sequenced in a study of control samples from healthy donors and cancer patients. The method was immunoSEQ multiplex PCR; TCRdb's version includes in-frame clones alone and lacks a portion of them. The sample contains 45,000 to 60,000 clones, 85% to 95% of which appear only once. The specimen was blood. Receptors originate from a man aged 30 to 39 in good health.

J is TRBJ2-1 and V is TRBV5-1, with 7 bases fitting TRBD1. The CDR3 is made up of 16 amino acids. Germline V lookup: CDR1 SGHRS, CDR2 YFSETQ. V lost 4 bases to trimming and J lost 3 bases; unmatched junction nucleotides: 10. The CDR3 protein is CASSATGTANYNEQFF. CDR3 in DNA: TGCGCCAGCAGCGCAACCGGGACAGCTAACTACAATGAGCAGTTCTTC.

This sequence joins TRBV20-1 and TRBJ2-7, with TRBD2 identical over 10 bases. The CDR3 is 16 residues long. J lost 0 bases, V lost 3 bases, and 8 bases had no gene match. CDR1 and CDR2 from the germline V gene are DFQATT and SNEGSKA (reference sequence). As DNA, the CDR3 is TGCAGTGCTAGTAGGCTAGCGGGAGCCAGCTCCTACGAGCAGTACTTC. This encodes CSASRLAGASSYEQYF.

This clone is a singleton in its sample. V is TRBV9 and J is TRBJ2-1; 10 bases agree with TRBD2. Germline V gives CDR1 SGDLS, CDR2 YYNGEE. This CDR3 contains 15 residues. The junction had 6 bases not matched to a gene; V was cut back by 4 bases and J by 5 bases. CDR3 bases: TGTGCCAGCAGCCCAGCAGCGGGAGGGCACAATGAGCAGTTCTTC. Translated: CASSPAAGGHNEQFF. The full variable domain, completed using reference TRBV9 and TRBJ2-1, is DSGVTQTPKHLITATGQRVTLRCSPRSGDLSVYWYQQSLDQGLQFLIQYYNGEERAKGNILERFSAQQFPDLHSELNLSSLELGDSALYFCASSPAAGGHNEQFFGPGTRLTVL.

J is TRBJ2-7 and V is TRBV5-4, with D possibly matching TRBD1 (6 bases). Looked up from germline, CDR1 is SGHNT and CDR2 is YYREEE (reference sequence). Trimming shortened V by 0 bases and J by 2 bases, and 9 bases separated the two germline ends. This CDR3 has 14 residues. The CDR3 coding sequence is TGTGCCAGCAGCTTGGGACAGGCTACCTACGAGCAGTACTTC. Translated, it gives CASSLGQATYEQYF.

This chain joins TRBV10-3 and TRBJ2-1, with 7 bases lining up with TRBD2. The V segment lost 10 bases and the J segment 3 bases; nucleotides outside the gene matches: 9. CDR1 ENHRY and CDR2 SYGVKD come from the germline V gene. The CDR3 is 14 residues long. The CDR3 loop reads CATLPAGHYNEQFF. CDR3 nucleotides: TGTGCCACCCTCCCAGCGGGGCACTACAATGAGCAGTTCTTC.

This clone has more than one count but fewer than ten. The chain recombines TRBV4-3 with TRBJ1-2, with a weak D call TRBD1 (5 bases). V lost 3 bases to trimming and J lost 8 bases, with 16 bases between them. This CDR3 region has 14 residues. The germline CDR1 and CDR2 sequences are LGHNA and YSLEER. CDR3 DNA: TGCGCCAGCAGCCATCGACAGCACTTGTTGGGCTACACCTTC. It specifies CASSHRQHLLGYTF.

J is TRBJ2-7 and V is TRBV3-1 (or the pseudogene TRBV3-2); perhaps TRBD2 as D (5 bases). Germline V gene sequence: CDR1 LGHDT, CDR2 YNNKEL (reference sequence). V was clipped by 3 bases and J by 2 bases, with 11 bases between them. This CDR3 contains 14 residues. The CDR3 DNA follows: TGTGCCAGCAGCCAGGCCGGGATCGCCTACGAGCAGTACTTC. This translates into CASSQAGIAYEQYF.

In its sample, this clone was seen once. V is TRBV28 and J is TRBJ1-5; tentatively, D is TRBD1 (6 bases). V was cut by 10 bases and J by 6 bases, with 16 bases left in between. This CDR3 comprises 13 residues. Looked up from germline, CDR1 is MDHEN and CDR2 is SYDVKM. CDR3 DNA sequence: TGTGCCATCACAGGGAGGATAGGTCAGCCCCAGCATTTT. Translation gives CAITGRIGQPQHF.

The rearrangement uses TRBV7-9 and TRBJ1-5, with 8 bases that match TRBD1. Trimming at V came to 4 bases and at J to 4 bases, leaving 3 bases not matched to a gene. CDR3 size: 14 residues. Per germline, CDR1 SEHNR and CDR2 FQNEAQ (reference sequence). The CDR3 sequence: CASSWTGKNQPQHF. CDR3 nucleotide sequence: TGTGCCAGCAGCTGGACAGGGAAAAATCAGCCCCAGCATTTT.